This is a list of T cell receptor beta chains from one sample in a study of cytomegalovirus exposure and HLA in healthy donors. The repertoire was sequenced with immunoSEQ multiplex PCR; TCRdb's copy has only in-frame clones and lacks some. The sample has tens of thousands of clones, 65% to 70% seen once. Sequencing was carried out using PBMCs. The source is a male donor in good health and CMV-seropositive. The CDR3 runs from the conserved cysteine through the conserved F or W. The D gene is left open where the match is weak. A row's size may be missing; if present it is once, few, many or a size class.

clone size: -
J gene: TRBJ1-4
CDR3 length: 15
V gene: TRBV5-1
D gene: TRBD1
CDR3 protein: CASSDTGGIDEKLFF
CDR3 DNA: TGCGCCAGCAGCGATACAGGGGGCATCGATGAAAAACTGTTTTTT

clone size: once
J gene: TRBJ2-1
CDR3 length: 16
V gene: TRBV19
D gene: TRBD1
CDR3 protein: CASSIRQGGPKGEQFF
CDR3 DNA: TGTGCCAGTAGTATAAGACAGGGTGGCCCGAAAGGTGAGCAGTTCTTC

clone size: -
J gene: TRBJ2-3
CDR3 length: 14
V gene: TRBV5-1
D gene: TRBD2
CDR3 protein: CASAGGVFGDTQYF
CDR3 DNA: TGCGCCAGCGCGGGAGGGGTATTTGGAGATACGCAGTATTTT

clone size: -
J gene: TRBJ1-2
CDR3 length: 15
V gene: TRBV4-3
D gene: -
CDR3 protein: CASSQGYTEGYGYTF
CDR3 DNA: TGCGCCAGCAGCCAAGGGTACACGGAGGGCTATGGCTACACCTTC

clone size: -
J gene: TRBJ2-1
CDR3 length: 12
V gene: TRBV30
D gene: -
CDR3 protein: CAWSSRESEQFF
CDR3 DNA: TGTGCCTGGAGTTCGAGGGAGAGCGAGCAGTTCTTC

clone size: -
J gene: TRBJ1-1
CDR3 length: 12
V gene: TRBV7-9
D gene: -
CDR3 protein: CSSSHRQIEVFF
CDR3 DNA: TGTTCCAGCAGCCACCGACAGATAGAAGTTTTCTTT

clone size: -
J gene: TRBJ2-1
CDR3 length: 15
V gene: TRBV6-5
D gene: TRBD2
CDR3 protein: CASSYGSSGSNEQFF
CDR3 DNA: TGTGCCAGCAGTTACGGCTCTAGCGGGAGTAATGAGCAGTTCTTC

clone size: -
J gene: TRBJ1-2
CDR3 length: 17
V gene: TRBV19
D gene: -
CDR3 protein: CASSIGAKQALRGGYTF
CDR3 DNA: TGTGCCAGTAGTATCGGAGCCAAGCAAGCGCTCCGTGGTGGCTACACCTTC

clone size: -
J gene: TRBJ1-6
CDR3 length: 15
V gene: TRBV13
D gene: TRBD1
CDR3 protein: CASSLRGLNNSPLHF
CDR3 DNA: TGTGCCAGCAGCTTAAGGGGGCTGAATAATTCACCCCTCCACTTT

clone size: -
J gene: TRBJ2-7
CDR3 length: 12
V gene: TRBV7-9
D gene: -
CDR3 protein: CASSHGLYEQYF
CDR3 DNA: TGTGCCAGCAGCCACGGACTGTACGAGCAGTACTTC

clone size: -
J gene: TRBJ2-7
CDR3 length: 17
V gene: TRBV11-2
D gene: -
CDR3 protein: CASSLGTGGTTSYEQYF
CDR3 DNA: TGTGCCAGCAGCTTGGGTACGGGTGGAACCACCTCCTACGAGCAGTACTTC

clone size: -
J gene: TRBJ2-1
CDR3 length: 16
V gene: TRBV2
D gene: TRBD2
CDR3 protein: CASTLGGGWYYNEQFF
CDR3 DNA: TGTGCCAGCACCCTGGGGGGGGGTTGGTACTACAATGAGCAGTTCTTC

clone size: -
J gene: TRBJ2-2
CDR3 length: 14
V gene: TRBV7-2
D gene: -
CDR3 protein: CASSQTGNTGELFF
CDR3 DNA: TGTGCCAGCAGCCAGACAGGGAACACCGGGGAGCTGTTTTTT

clone size: -
J gene: TRBJ2-4
CDR3 length: 19
V gene: TRBV5-1
D gene: TRBD2
CDR3 protein: CASSLETSGRGLAKNIQYF
CDR3 DNA: TGCGCCAGCAGCTTGGAAACTAGCGGGAGGGGTCTAGCCAAAAACATTCAGTACTTC

clone size: -
J gene: TRBJ1-4
CDR3 length: 14
V gene: TRBV28
D gene: -
CDR3 protein: CASSTDMTNEKLFF
CDR3 DNA: TGTGCCAGCAGTACCGACATGACTAATGAAAAACTGTTTTTT

clone size: few
J gene: TRBJ2-5
CDR3 length: 14
V gene: TRBV10-1
D gene: TRBD2
CDR3 protein: CASSMTSGKETQYF
CDR3 DNA: TGCGCCAGCAGCATGACTAGCGGGAAAGAGACCCAGTACTTC

clone size: -
J gene: TRBJ1-2
CDR3 length: 13
V gene: TRBV10-3
D gene: -
CDR3 protein: CAIREHVNYGYTF
CDR3 DNA: TGTGCCATCAGAGAACACGTGAACTATGGCTACACCTTC

clone size: once
J gene: TRBJ2-7
CDR3 length: 14
V gene: TRBV2
D gene: TRBD1
CDR3 protein: CASISTGSSYEQYF
CDR3 DNA: TGTGCCAGCATTTCGACAGGGAGCTCCTACGAGCAGTACTTC

clone size: -
J gene: TRBJ2-2
CDR3 length: 14
V gene: TRBV7-2
D gene: -
CDR3 protein: CASSPIREAGELFF
CDR3 DNA: TGTGCCAGCAGCCCCATTAGGGAGGCCGGGGAGCTGTTTTTT

clone size: -
J gene: TRBJ1-5
CDR3 length: 14
V gene: TRBV16
D gene: -
CDR3 protein: CASSQLREDQPQHF
CDR3 DNA: TGTGCCAGCAGCCAATTACGGGAAGATCAGCCCCAGCATTTT

clone size: -
J gene: TRBJ2-1
CDR3 length: 11
V gene: TRBV6-5
D gene: TRBD2
CDR3 protein: CASRLGTRWFF
CDR3 DNA: TGTGCCAGCAGACTTGGGACTAGATGGTTCTTC

clone size: -
J gene: TRBJ2-1
CDR3 length: 14
V gene: TRBV29-1
D gene: TRBD2
CDR3 protein: CSAKGLAAYNEQFF
CDR3 DNA: TGCAGCGCCAAAGGACTAGCGGCCTACAATGAGCAGTTCTTC

clone size: -
J gene: TRBJ2-3
CDR3 length: 18
V gene: TRBV4-3
D gene: -
CDR3 protein: CASSQDGPGRGFTDTQYF
CDR3 DNA: TGCGCCAGCAGCCAAGACGGGCCCGGCCGGGGGTTTACAGATACGCAGTATTTT

clone size: -
J gene: TRBJ1-4
CDR3 length: 14
V gene: TRBV7-2
D gene: -
CDR3 protein: CASSRRSYNEKLFF
CDR3 DNA: TGTGCCAGCAGCCGGAGGTCCTATAATGAAAAACTGTTTTTT

clone size: -
J gene: TRBJ2-3
CDR3 length: 16
V gene: TRBV6-6
D gene: TRBD1
CDR3 protein: CASSLGQGARTDTQYF
CDR3 DNA: TGTGCCAGCTCCCTTGGGCAGGGGGCACGCACAGATACGCAGTATTTT

clone size: -
J gene: TRBJ2-7
CDR3 length: 13
V gene: TRBV5-6
D gene: -
CDR3 protein: CASSGQGGYEQYF
CDR3 DNA: TGTGCCAGCAGCGGGCAGGGGGGTTACGAGCAGTACTTC

clone size: few
J gene: TRBJ1-5
CDR3 length: 15
V gene: TRBV29-1
D gene: -
CDR3 protein: CTLRQEAFSNQPQHF
CDR3 DNA: TGCACCTTAAGACAGGAGGCTTTTAGCAATCAGCCCCAGCATTTT

clone size: -
J gene: TRBJ2-2
CDR3 length: 17
V gene: TRBV7-9
D gene: TRBD2
CDR3 protein: CASNSASGGYDTGELFF
CDR3 DNA: TGTGCCAGCAATTCAGCATCGGGAGGATACGACACCGGGGAGCTGTTTTTT

clone size: -
J gene: TRBJ1-5
CDR3 length: 14
V gene: TRBV7-2
D gene: -
CDR3 protein: CASSLSPSNQPQHF
CDR3 DNA: TGTGCCAGCAGCTTATCCCCAAGCAATCAGCCCCAGCATTTT

clone size: -
J gene: TRBJ1-3
CDR3 length: 17
V gene: TRBV10-1
D gene: -
CDR3 protein: CASSESIQGGSGNTIYF
CDR3 DNA: TGCGCCAGCAGTGAGTCGATACAGGGTGGTTCTGGAAACACCATATATTTT

clone size: -
J gene: TRBJ2-5
CDR3 length: 13
V gene: TRBV18
D gene: -
CDR3 protein: CASSPPVGETQYF
CDR3 DNA: TGTGCCAGCTCACCACCGGTCGGGGAGACCCAGTACTTC